A selection of T cell receptor beta chains follows, all from one sample in a study of blood T cell repertoires in COVID-19. The protocol was immunoSEQ multiplex PCR, while the TCRdb copy is restricted to in-frame clones and leaves out a portion. The data show almost 30,000 clones, with over 70% seen just once and more than 40% held by the top ten. The specimen was peripheral blood. These receptors came from a woman between 65 and 79 years old with acute or convalescent COVID-19. CDR3s include the opening cysteine and the closing phenylalanine or tryptophan. Fields, in order: V gene, D gene, J gene, clone size, CDR3 protein, CDR3 DNA. D genes are given only for firm matches. A clone size is listed for some rows: how often the clone was seen (once, few, many), or a class if it is expanded.

>TRBV19|TRBD1|TRBJ2-3|-
CASSFRQRTGVNTQYF
TGTGCCAGTAGTTTCCGCCAGCGGACAGGGGTAAATACGCAGTATTTT
>TRBV24-1|-|TRBJ1-2|few
CATSGATEGLYGYTF
TGTGCCACCAGTGGTGCCACGGAGGGACTCTATGGCTACACCTTC
>TRBV5-8|-|TRBJ1-5|-
CASSLSDIPNQPQHF
TGTGCCAGCAGCTTGTCGGACATACCCAATCAGCCCCAGCATTTT
>TRBV5-4|-|TRBJ2-1|-
CASRPDSYNEQFF
TGTGCCAGCAGACCGGACAGTTACAATGAGCAGTTCTTC
>TRBV13|-|TRBJ2-3|once
CASSSTLGTLAFDTQYF
TGTGCCAGCAGCTCCACCCTCGGGACTTTAGCTTTCGATACGCAGTATTTT
>TRBV3-1/TRBV3-2|-|TRBJ1-5|-
CASSQDRDQPQHF
TGTGCCAGCAGCCAAGACAGGGATCAGCCCCAGCATTTT
>TRBV9|-|TRBJ1-6|-
CASSVAGNYNSPLHF
TGTGCCAGCAGCGTAGCAGGGAACTATAATTCACCCCTCCACTTT
>TRBV18|-|TRBJ1-4|-
CASSPPGEKLFF
TGTGCCAGCTCACCACCGGGCGAAAAACTGTTTTTT
>TRBV25-1|TRBD2|TRBJ2-3|few
CASSGLAETGYTQYF
TGTGCCAGCAGTGGTCTAGCGGAAACCGGGTATACGCAGTATTTT
>TRBV13|-|TRBJ2-7|-
CASTLKRGGMTYEQYF
TGTGCCAGCACCTTAAAAAGGGGTGGTATGACCTACGAGCAGTACTTC
>TRBV11-3|-|TRBJ2-7|-
CASSLVAGLHEQYF
TGTGCCAGCAGCTTAGTAGCAGGGTTGCACGAGCAGTACTTC
>TRBV7-9|TRBD2|TRBJ2-7|-
CASSSLRGTSGSYEQYF
TGTGCCAGCAGCTCCCTTCGGGGGACTAGCGGGAGTTACGAGCAGTACTTC
>TRBV18|TRBD2|TRBJ2-1|-
CASSPPLAEKYNEQFF
TGTGCCAGCTCACCACCGCTAGCGGAAAAATACAATGAGCAGTTCTTC
>TRBV7-9|-|TRBJ2-5|-
CASSLVPSETQYF
TGTGCCAGCAGCTTAGTTCCGAGTGAGACCCAGTACTTC
>TRBV4-2|-|TRBJ1-5|medium-sized
CASSQDGGISQPQHF
TGTGCCAGCAGCCAAGATGGAGGGATCTCTCAGCCCCAGCATTTT
>TRBV28|-|TRBJ2-4|once
CASSYPLDRQLAKNIQYF
TGTGCCAGCAGTTACCCCTTAGACAGGCAGCTAGCCAAAAACATTCAGTACTTC
>TRBV28|-|TRBJ2-2|few
CASSLWGHTTNRNTGELFF
TGTGCCAGCAGTTTATGGGGACACACAACCAATAGGAACACCGGGGAGCTGTTTTTT
>TRBV27|-|TRBJ1-5|-
CASSIYRNQPQHF
TGTGCCAGCAGTATTTACAGGAATCAGCCCCAGCATTTT
>TRBV18|TRBD1|TRBJ1-5|-
CASSPDRDQPQHF
TGTGCCAGCTCACCCGACAGGGATCAGCCCCAGCATTTT
>TRBV28|-|TRBJ1-4|-
CASSLGGEKLFF
TGTGCCAGCAGTTTAGGGGGGGAAAAACTGTTTTTT
>TRBV19|TRBD1|TRBJ1-5|-
CASSKGQGFNQPQHF
TGTGCCAGTAGCAAGGGACAGGGCTTTAATCAGCCCCAGCATTTT
>TRBV19|-|TRBJ2-6|-
CASSFAVLSSGANVLTF
TGTGCCAGTAGTTTTGCGGTCTTAAGCTCTGGGGCCAACGTCCTGACTTTC
>TRBV4-1|TRBD2|TRBJ2-1|-
CASSNSGRGPFSYNEQFF
TGCGCCAGCAGCAATAGCGGGAGGGGTCCATTTTCTTACAATGAGCAGTTCTTC
>TRBV7-2|-|TRBJ2-5|-
CASTKTGQETQYF
TGTGCCAGCACCAAGACTGGACAAGAGACCCAGTACTTC
>TRBV6-6|-|TRBJ2-1|-
CASRQTGTGTYNEQFF
TGTGCCAGCAGACAAACCGGGACTGGTACCTACAATGAGCAGTTCTTC
>TRBV5-1|-|TRBJ2-7|-
CASSSTATSHYEQYF
TGCGCCAGCAGCTCTACTGCGACTAGTCACTACGAGCAGTACTTC
>TRBV18|TRBD2|TRBJ2-1|-
CASSLRLAGDGEQFF
TGTGCCAGCTCACTCCGACTAGCGGGCGATGGGGAGCAGTTCTTC
>TRBV7-9|TRBD1|TRBJ1-4|-
CASSLGQTGEKLFF
TGTGCCAGCAGCTTGGGCCAGACAGGGGAAAAACTGTTTTTT
>TRBV28|-|TRBJ1-2|-
CASLGLRHYGYTF
TGTGCCAGCTTGGGCCTCCGTCACTATGGCTACACCTTC
>TRBV3-1/TRBV3-2|-|TRBJ2-1|-
CASSQGPRMTYNEQFF
TGTGCCAGCAGCCAAGGTCCTAGGATGACCTACAATGAGCAGTTCTTC
>TRBV9|TRBD2|TRBJ2-2|-
CASSSTGTSMNTGELFF
TGTGCCAGCAGCTCCACCGGGACTAGCATGAACACCGGGGAGCTGTTTTTT
>TRBV5-4|-|TRBJ2-1|-
CASSLGRGGHEQFF
TGTGCCAGCAGCTTGGGTCGTGGAGGGCATGAGCAGTTCTTC
>TRBV11-2|-|TRBJ1-2|few
CASSPGSGIGYTF
TGTGCCAGCAGTCCTGGATCGGGGATCGGCTACACCTTC
>TRBV7-2|-|TRBJ2-5|once
CASSLVPRSSRRGEETQYF
TGTGCCAGCAGCTTAGTTCCGCGTTCCTCCAGGCGGGGTGAAGAGACCCAGTACTTC
>TRBV11-2|TRBD1|TRBJ2-7|-
CASSADRVSYEQYF
TGTGCCAGCAGCGCGGACAGGGTCTCCTACGAGCAGTACTTC
>TRBV6-6|TRBD1|TRBJ1-6|few
CASSPRDRGAYNSPLHF
TGTGCCAGCAGTCCTCGGGACAGGGGGGCCTATAATTCACCCCTCCACTTT